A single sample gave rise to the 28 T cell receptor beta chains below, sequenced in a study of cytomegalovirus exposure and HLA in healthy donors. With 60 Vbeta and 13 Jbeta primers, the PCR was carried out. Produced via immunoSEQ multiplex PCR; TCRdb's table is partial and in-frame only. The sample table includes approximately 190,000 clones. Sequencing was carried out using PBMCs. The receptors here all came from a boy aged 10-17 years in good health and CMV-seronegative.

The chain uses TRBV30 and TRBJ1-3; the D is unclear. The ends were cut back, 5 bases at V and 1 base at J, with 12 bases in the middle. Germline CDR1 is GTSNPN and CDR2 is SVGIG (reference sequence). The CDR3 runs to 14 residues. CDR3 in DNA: TGTGCCTGGGCCGGGAGGGCTTCTGGAAACACCATATATTTT. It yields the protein CAWAGRASGNTIYF.

The CDR3 sequence is CASVLGQGQRNEQFF. CDR3 nucleotides: TGCGCCAGCGTCCTAGGACAGGGGCAGAGGAATGAGCAGTTCTTC. The chain combines TRBV5-1 with TRBJ2-1; 9 nucleotides agree with TRBD1. This CDR3 comprises 15 residues. The germline V gene has CDR1 SGHRS and CDR2 YFSETQ. The ends lost 7 bases at V and 7 bases at J; junction bases unmatched: 12.

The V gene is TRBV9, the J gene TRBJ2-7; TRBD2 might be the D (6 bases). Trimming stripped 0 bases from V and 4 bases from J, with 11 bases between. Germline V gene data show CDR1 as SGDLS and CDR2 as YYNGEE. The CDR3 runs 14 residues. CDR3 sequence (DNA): TGTGCCAGCAGCGTAGGAGCGGGCCAGTACGAGCAGTACTTC. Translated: CASSVGAGQYEQYF.

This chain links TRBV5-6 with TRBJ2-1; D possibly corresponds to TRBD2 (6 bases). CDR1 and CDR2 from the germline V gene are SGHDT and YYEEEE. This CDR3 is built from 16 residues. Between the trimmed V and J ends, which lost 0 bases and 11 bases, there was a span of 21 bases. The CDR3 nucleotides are TGTGCCAGCAGCTTGGAGGCGGGGAGCTTGCGTGTGCAGCAGTTCTTC. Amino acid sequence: CASSLEAGSLRVQQFF.

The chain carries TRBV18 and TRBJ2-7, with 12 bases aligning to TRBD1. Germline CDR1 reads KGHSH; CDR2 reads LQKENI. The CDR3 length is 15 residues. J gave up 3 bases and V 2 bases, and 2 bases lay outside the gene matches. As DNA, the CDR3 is TGTGCCAGCTCACCAGGGACAGGGGGCAGCTACGAGCAGTACTTC. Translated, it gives CASSPGTGGSYEQYF.

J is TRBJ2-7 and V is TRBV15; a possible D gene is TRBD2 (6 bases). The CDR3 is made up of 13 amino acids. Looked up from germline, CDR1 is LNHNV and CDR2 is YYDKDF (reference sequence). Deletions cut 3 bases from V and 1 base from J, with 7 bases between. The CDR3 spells CATSSRGSYEQYF. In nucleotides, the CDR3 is TGTGCCACCAGCAGTCGGGGGTCCTACGAGCAGTACTTC.

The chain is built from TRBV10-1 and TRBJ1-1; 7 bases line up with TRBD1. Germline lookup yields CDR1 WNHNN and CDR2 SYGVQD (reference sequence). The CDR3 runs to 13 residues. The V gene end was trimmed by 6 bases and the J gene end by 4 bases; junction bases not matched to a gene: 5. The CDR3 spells CASSDRVGTEAFF. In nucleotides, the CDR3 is TGCGCCAGCAGCGACAGGGTGGGCACTGAAGCTTTCTTT.

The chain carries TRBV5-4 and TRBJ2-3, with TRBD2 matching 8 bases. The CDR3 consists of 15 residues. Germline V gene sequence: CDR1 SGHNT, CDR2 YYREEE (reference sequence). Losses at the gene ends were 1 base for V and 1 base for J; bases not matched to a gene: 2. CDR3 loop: CASSLWRGGTDTQYF. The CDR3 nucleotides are TGTGCCAGCAGCTTGTGGCGGGGGGGCACAGATACGCAGTATTTT.

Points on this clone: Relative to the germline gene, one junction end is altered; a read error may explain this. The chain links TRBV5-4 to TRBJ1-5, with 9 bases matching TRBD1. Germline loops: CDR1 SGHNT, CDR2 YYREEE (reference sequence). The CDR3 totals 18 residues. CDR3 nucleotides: TGTGCCAGTAGCTCACCGACAGGGGGTGTCTTAAGCAATCAGCCCCAGCATTTT. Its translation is CASSSPTGGVLSNQPQHF. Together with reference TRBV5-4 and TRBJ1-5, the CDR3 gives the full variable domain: ETGVTQSPTHLIKTRGQQVTLRCSSQSGHNTVSWYQQALGQGPQFIFQYYREEENGRGNFPPRFSGLQFPNYSSELNVNALELDDSALYLCASSSPTGGVLSNQPQHFGDGTRLSIL.

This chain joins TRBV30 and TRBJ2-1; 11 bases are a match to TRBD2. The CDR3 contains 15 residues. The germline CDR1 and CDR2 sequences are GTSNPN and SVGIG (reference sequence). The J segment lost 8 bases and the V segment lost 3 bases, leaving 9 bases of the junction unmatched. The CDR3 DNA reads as TGTGCCTGGAGGCTTCTAGCGGGGGGCCCCCATGAGCAGTTCTTC. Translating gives CAWRLLAGGPHEQFF.

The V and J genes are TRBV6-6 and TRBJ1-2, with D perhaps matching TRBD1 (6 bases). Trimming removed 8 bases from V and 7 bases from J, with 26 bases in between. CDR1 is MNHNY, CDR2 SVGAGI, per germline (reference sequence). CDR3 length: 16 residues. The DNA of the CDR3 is TGTGCCAGCCTTGACACCGGGACACCCGTTTTTAGTGGCTACACCTTC. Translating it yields CASLDTGTPVFSGYTF.

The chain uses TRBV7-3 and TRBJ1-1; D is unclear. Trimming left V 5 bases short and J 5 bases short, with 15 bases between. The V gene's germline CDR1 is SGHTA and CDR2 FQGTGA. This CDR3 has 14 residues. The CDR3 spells CASSPGKGRTEAFF. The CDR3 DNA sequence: TGTGCCAGCAGCCCCGGGAAGGGTCGGACTGAAGCTTTCTTT.

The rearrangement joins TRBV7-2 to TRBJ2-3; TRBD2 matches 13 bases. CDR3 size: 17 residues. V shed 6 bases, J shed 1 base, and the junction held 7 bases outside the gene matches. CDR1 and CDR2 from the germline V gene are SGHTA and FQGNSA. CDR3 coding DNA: TGTGCCAGCAGTCCCAGCGGGACTAGCGGGGGCACAGATACGCAGTATTTT. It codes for CASSPSGTSGGTDTQYF.

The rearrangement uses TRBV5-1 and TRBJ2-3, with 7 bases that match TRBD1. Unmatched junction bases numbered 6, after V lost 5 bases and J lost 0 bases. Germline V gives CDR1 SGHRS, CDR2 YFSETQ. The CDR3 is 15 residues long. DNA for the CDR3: TGCGCCAGCAGGGTGGGGACAGCAAGCACAGATACGCAGTATTTT. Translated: CASRVGTASTDTQYF.

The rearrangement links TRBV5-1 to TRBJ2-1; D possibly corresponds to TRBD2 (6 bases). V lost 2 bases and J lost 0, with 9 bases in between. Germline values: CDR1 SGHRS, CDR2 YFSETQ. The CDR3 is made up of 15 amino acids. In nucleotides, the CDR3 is TGCGCCAGCAGCTTCGACGGGAGCTCCTACAATGAGCAGTTCTTC. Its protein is CASSFDGSSYNEQFF.

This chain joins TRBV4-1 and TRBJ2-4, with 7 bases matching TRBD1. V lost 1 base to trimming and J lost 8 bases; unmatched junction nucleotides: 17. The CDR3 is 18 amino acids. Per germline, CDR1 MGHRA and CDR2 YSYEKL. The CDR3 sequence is CASSQVKVAQGTGDIQYF. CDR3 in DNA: TGCGCCAGCAGCCAAGTTAAAGTAGCGCAGGGTACAGGGGACATTCAGTACTTC.

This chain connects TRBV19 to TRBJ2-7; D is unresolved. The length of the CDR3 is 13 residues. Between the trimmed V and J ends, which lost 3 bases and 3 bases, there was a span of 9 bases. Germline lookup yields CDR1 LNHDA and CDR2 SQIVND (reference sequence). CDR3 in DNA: TGTGCCAGTAGTATTGGGCAAGACTACGAGCAGTACTTC. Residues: CASSIGQDYEQYF.

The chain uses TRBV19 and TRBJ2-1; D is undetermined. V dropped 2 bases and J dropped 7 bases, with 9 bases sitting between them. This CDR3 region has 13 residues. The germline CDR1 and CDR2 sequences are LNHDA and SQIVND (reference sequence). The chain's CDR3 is CASSITGINEQFF. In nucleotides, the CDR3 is TGTGCCAGTAGTATAACGGGTATAAATGAGCAGTTCTTC.

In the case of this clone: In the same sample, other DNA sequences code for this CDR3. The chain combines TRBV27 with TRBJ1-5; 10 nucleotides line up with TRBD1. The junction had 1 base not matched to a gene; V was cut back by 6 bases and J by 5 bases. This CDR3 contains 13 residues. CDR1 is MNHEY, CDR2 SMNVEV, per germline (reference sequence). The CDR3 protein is CASRGTGDQPQHF. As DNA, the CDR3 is TGTGCCAGCAGGGGGACAGGGGATCAGCCCCAGCATTTT.

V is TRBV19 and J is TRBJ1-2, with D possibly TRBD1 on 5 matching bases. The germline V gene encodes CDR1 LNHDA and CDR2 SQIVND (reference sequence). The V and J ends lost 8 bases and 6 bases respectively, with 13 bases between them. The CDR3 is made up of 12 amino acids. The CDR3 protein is CASRTGWDGYTF. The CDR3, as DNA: TGTGCCAGTCGTACAGGCTGGGATGGCTACACCTTC.

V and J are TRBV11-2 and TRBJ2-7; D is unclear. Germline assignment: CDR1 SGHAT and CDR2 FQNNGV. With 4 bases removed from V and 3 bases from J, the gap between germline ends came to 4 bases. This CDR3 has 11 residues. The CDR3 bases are TGTGCCAGCAGCTGGAGCTACGAGCAGTACTTC. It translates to CASSWSYEQYF.

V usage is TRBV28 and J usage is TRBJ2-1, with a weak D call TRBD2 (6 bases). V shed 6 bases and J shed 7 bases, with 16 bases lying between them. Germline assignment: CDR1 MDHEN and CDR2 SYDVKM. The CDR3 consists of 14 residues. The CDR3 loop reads CASSAPGLPNEQFF. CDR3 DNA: TGTGCCAGCAGCGCCCCGGGACTTCCTAATGAGCAGTTCTTC.

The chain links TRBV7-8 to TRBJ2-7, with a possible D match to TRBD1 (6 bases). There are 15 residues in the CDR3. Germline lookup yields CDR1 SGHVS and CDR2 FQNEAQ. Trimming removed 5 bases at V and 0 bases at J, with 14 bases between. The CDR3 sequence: CASSPWTVSSYEQYF. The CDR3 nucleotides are TGTGCCAGCAGCCCCTGGACAGTCAGCTCCTACGAGCAGTACTTC.

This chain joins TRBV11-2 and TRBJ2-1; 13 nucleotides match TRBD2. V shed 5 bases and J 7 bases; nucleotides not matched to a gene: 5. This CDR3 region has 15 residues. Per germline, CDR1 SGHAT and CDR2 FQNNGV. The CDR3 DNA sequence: TGTGCCAGCAGCACGGGACTAGCGGGGCGGAATGAGCAGTTCTTC. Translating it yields CASSTGLAGRNEQFF. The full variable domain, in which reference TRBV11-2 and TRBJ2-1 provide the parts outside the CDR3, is EAGVAQSPRYKIIEKRQSVAFWCNPISGHATLYWYQQILGQGPKLLIQFQNNGVVDDSQLPKDRFSAERLKGVDSTLKIQPAKLEDSAVYLCASSTGLAGRNEQFFGPGTRLTVL.

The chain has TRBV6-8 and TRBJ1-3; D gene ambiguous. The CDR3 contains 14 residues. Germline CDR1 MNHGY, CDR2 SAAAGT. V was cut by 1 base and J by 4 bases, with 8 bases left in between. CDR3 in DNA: TGTGCCAGCAGTTACTTTGAGGGAGGAAACACCATATATTTT. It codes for CASSYFEGGNTIYF.

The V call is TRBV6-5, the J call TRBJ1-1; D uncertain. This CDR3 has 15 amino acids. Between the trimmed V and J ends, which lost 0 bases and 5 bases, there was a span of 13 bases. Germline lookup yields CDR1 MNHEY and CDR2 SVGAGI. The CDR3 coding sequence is TGTGCCAGCAGTTACTCGAGAGGGATTGAGACTGAAGCTTTCTTT. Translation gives CASSYSRGIETEAFF.

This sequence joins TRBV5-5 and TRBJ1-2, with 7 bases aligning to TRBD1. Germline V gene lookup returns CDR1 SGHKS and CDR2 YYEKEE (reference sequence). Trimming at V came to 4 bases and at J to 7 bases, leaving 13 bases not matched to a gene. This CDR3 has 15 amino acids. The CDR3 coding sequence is TGTGCCAGCAGCACGACCCCGGGACAGCGTCTTGGCTACACCTTC. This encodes CASSTTPGQRLGYTF.

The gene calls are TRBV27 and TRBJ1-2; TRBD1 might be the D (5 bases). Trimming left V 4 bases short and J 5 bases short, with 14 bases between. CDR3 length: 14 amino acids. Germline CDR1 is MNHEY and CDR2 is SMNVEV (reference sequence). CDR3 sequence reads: CASSSSGGRYGYTF. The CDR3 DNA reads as TGTGCCAGCAGTTCCTCCGGGGGACGGTATGGCTACACCTTC.